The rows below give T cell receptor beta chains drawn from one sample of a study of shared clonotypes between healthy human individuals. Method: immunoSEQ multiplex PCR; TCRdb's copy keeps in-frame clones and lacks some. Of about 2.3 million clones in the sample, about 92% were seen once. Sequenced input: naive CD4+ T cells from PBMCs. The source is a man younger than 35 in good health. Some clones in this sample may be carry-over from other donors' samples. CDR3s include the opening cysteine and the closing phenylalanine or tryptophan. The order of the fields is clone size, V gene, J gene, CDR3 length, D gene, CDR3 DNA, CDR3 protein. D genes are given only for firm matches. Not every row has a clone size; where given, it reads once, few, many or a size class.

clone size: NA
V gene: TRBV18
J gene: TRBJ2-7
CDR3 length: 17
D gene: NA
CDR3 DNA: TGTGCCAGCTCACCAAGGCTTCTGGGGCCCAGCTCCTACGAGCAGTACTTC
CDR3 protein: CASSPRLLGPSSYEQYF

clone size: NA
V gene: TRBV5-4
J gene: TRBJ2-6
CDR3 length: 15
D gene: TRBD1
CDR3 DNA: TGTGCCAGCACCTACAGGGGAGCTGGGGCCAACGTCCTGACTTTC
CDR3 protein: CASTYRGAGANVLTF

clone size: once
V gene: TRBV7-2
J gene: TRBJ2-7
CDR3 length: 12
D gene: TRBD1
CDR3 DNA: TGTGCCAGCAGCCTAGCTCGGGACAGGCAATACTTC
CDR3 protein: CASSLARDRQYF

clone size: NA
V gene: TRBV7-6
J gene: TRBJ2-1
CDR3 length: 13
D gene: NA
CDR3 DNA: TGTGCCAGCAGCACCTACAGGGGGGGTGAGCAGTTCTTC
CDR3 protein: CASSTYRGGEQFF

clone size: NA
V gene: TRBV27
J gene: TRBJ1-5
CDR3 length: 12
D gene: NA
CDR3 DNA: TGTGCCAGCAGAACGGGTCGTCAGCCCCAGCATTTT
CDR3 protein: CASRTGRQPQHF

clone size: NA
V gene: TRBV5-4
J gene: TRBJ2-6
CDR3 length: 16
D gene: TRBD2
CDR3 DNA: TGTGCCAGCAGCTTGGAAGCGGGAGCTGGGGCCAACGTCCTGACTTTC
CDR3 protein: CASSLEAGAGANVLTF

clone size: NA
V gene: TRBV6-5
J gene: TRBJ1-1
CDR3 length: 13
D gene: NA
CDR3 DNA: TGTGCCAGCAGAGACACCTTGAACACTGAAGCTTTCTTT
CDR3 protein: CASRDTLNTEAFF

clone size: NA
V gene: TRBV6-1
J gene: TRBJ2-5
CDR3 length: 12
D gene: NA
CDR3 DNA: TGTGCCAGCAGTCGGGGCCAAGAGACCCAGTACTTC
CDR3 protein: CASSRGQETQYF

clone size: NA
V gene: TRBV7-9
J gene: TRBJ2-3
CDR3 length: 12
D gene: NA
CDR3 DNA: TGTGCCAGCAGCTTATACCCCGGATCGCAGTATTTT
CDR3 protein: CASSLYPGSQYF

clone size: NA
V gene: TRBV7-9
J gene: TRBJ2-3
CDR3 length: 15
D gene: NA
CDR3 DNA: TGTGCCAGCAGCCCCGGCCGAGTCGGCACAGATACGCAGTATTTT
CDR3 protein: CASSPGRVGTDTQYF

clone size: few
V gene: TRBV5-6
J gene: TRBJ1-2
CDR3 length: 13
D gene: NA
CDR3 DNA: TGTGCCAGCAGCTTGGAACAGGTCCTGGACTACACCTTC
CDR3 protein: CASSLEQVLDYTF

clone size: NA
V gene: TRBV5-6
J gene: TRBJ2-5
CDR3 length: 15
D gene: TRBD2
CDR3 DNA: TGTGCCAGCAGCTTTGAAACTAGCGGCCAAGAGACCCAGTACTTC
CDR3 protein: CASSFETSGQETQYF

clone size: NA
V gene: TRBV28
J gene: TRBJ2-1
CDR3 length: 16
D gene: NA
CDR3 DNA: TGTGCCAGCAGTCTCCCGGGACTCGGACCGTACAATGAGCAGTTCTTC
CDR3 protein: CASSLPGLGPYNEQFF

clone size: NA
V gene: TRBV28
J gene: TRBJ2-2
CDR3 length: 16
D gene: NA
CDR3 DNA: TGTGCCAGCAAGTTGAGGGTTGGCAGCGGCGCCGGGGAGCTGTTTTTT
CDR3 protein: CASKLRVGSGAGELFF

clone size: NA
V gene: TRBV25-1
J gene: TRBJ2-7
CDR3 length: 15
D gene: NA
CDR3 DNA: TGTGCCAGCAGCGCCCTCCGCGACCCGTCCTACGAGCAGTACTTC
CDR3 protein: CASSALRDPSYEQYF

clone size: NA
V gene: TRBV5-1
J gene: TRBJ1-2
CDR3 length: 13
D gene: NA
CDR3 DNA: TGCGCCAGCAGCGGAACGGGGCCGTATGGCTACACCTTC
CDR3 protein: CASSGTGPYGYTF